A single sample is the source of the 2 T cell receptor beta chains below, sequenced in a study of neurological immune-mediated disorders. MiXCR, run by TCRdb on the 5' RACE reads, gives a single entry per CDR3 protein. The sample records 87,000 or so distinct CDR3 sequences, under 4.5% being singletons. Sequencing input: PBMCs. These receptors were taken from a woman between 50 and 59 years old with multiple sclerosis.

Of note for this clonotype: This may stem from a read error, because a much larger clone lies one nucleotide away. V is TRBV20-1 and J is TRBJ2-4; no firm D call. The CDR3 extends over 13 amino acids. Germline lookup yields CDR1 DFQATT and CDR2 SNEGSKA (reference sequence). CDR3 DNA sequence: TGCAGTGCTAGAGCAGTAGCCAAAAAAATTCAGTACTTC. Translated, it gives CSARAVAKKIQYF.

This clonotype was picked up many times. The chain employs TRBV7-2 and TRBJ1-2; possibly TRBD1 for D (6 bases). Germline V lookup: CDR1 SGHTA, CDR2 FQGNSA. V was trimmed by 5 bases and J by 4 bases, leaving 17 bases between them. The CDR3 consists of 15 residues. CDR3 in DNA: TGTGCCAGCAGCGAGAGGGGGGCCCGTCTCTATGGCTACACCTTC. This translates into CASSERGARLYGYTF.